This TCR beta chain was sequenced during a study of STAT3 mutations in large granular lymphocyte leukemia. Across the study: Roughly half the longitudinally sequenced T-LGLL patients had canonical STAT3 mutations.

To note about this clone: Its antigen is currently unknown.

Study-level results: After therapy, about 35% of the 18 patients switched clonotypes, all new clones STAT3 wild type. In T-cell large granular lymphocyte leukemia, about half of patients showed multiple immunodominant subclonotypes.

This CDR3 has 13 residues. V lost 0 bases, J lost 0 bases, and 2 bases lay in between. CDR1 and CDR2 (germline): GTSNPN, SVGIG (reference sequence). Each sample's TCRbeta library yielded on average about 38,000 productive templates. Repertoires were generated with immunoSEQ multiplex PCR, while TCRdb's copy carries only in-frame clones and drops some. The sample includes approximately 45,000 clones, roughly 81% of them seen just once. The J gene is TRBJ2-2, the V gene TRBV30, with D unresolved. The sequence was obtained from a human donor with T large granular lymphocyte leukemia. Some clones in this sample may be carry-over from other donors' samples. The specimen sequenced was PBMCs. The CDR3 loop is CAWSVANTGELFF. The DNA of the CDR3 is TGTGCCTGGAGTGTGGCGAACACCGGGGAGCTGTTTTTT.